The 22 T cell receptor beta chains in this list originate from one sample, sequenced in a study of shared clonotypes between healthy human individuals. The table came from immunoSEQ multiplex PCR; TCRdb's copy has only in-frame clones and leaves some out. The sample shows roughly 600,000 clones, roughly 98% of them seen only once. CD8 cells regarded as naive lacked CD45RO, were positively chosen for CCR7, and omitted terminally differentiated effector memory CD45RA+ cells. The sample comprised naive CD8+ T cells sorted from blood. These receptors came from a man aged 25-45 years in good health.

The chain couples TRBV14 to TRBJ1-4, with 9 bases aligning to TRBD1. Germline CDR1 is SGHDN and CDR2 is FVKESK. The CDR3 length is 17 residues. With V trimmed by 4 bases and J by 2 bases, 8 bases remained unmatched. The CDR3 bases are TGTGCCAGCAGCCCCCGGACAGGGGTGAGGACTAATGAAAAACTGTTTTTT. Its translation is CASSPRTGVRTNEKLFF.

This clone showed up just once. This chain joins TRBV29-1 and TRBJ2-1, with D possibly being TRBD2 (6 bases). The CDR3 spans 14 residues. Per the germline V gene, CDR1 is SQVTM and CDR2 is ANQGSEA. Trimming shortened V by 6 bases and J by 0 bases, and 12 bases separated the two germline ends. CDR3 sequence (DNA): TGCAGCGTCGGCGGGGCGAGCTCCTACAATGAGCAGTTCTTC. It is translated as CSVGGASSYNEQFF.

The chain recombines TRBV27 with TRBJ1-1; no clear D. Trimming cost V 6 bases and J 0 bases, with 8 bases left between them. The CDR3 is 13 residues long. From germline, CDR1 is MNHEY and CDR2 SMNVEV (reference sequence). CDR3 protein: CASRPLMNTEAFF. For the CDR3, the DNA is TGTGCCAGCAGACCTTTAATGAACACTGAAGCTTTCTTT.

The CDR3 nucleotides are TGTGCCAGCAGCCCACCTGGGACAGTCGCCTACGAGCAGTACTTC. Translation gives CASSPPGTVAYEQYF. The gene calls are TRBV7-9 and TRBJ2-7; TRBD1 matches at 7 bases. V lost 5 bases and J lost 2; bases outside the gene matches: 9. Looked up from germline, CDR1 is SEHNR and CDR2 is FQNEAQ (reference sequence). The CDR3 is 15 residues long.

The V gene is TRBV4-1, the J gene TRBJ2-5; 8 nucleotides match TRBD1. The CDR3 covers 17 residues. Germline CDR1 reads MGHRA; CDR2 reads YSYEKL. The V segment lost 3 bases and the J segment 4 bases; nucleotides outside the gene matches: 13. CDR3 amino acids: CASSHPRSGRGRETQYF. DNA for the CDR3: TGCGCCAGCAGCCACCCGAGGTCTGGCAGGGGGCGAGAGACCCAGTACTTC.

V usage is TRBV7-9 and J usage is TRBJ2-3; 8 positions agree with TRBD2. Per the germline V gene, CDR1 is SEHNR and CDR2 is FQNEAQ (reference sequence). Trimming removed 1 base from V and 0 bases from J; junction bases left unmatched: 6. CDR3 length equals 17 residues. Here the CDR3 DNA reads TGTGCCAGCAGCTTAGTAGAGACTAGCGAGAGCACAGATACGCAGTATTTT. Its protein is CASSLVETSESTDTQYF.

The chain combines TRBV4-3 with TRBJ1-3; D gene uncertain. Trimming removed 0 bases at V and 0 bases at J, with 9 bases between. Germline-derived CDR1 and CDR2 are LGHNA and YSLEER. The CDR3 is 16 amino acids. The CDR3: CASSQDPAGSGNTIYF. The CDR3 DNA is TGCGCCAGCAGCCAAGATCCCGCGGGCTCTGGAAACACCATATATTTT.

This rearrangement joins TRBV6-5 to TRBJ2-5, with TRBD2 identical over 11 bases. This CDR3 is 15 amino acids long. The junction had 2 bases not matched to a gene; V was cut back by 5 bases and J by 0 bases. CDR1 is MNHEY and CDR2 is SVGAGI in the germline V gene. The CDR3 here is CASSRTSGYQETQYF. Here the CDR3 DNA reads TGTGCCAGCAGTCGGACTAGCGGGTACCAAGAGACCCAGTACTTC.

The chain couples TRBV28 to TRBJ1-2; possibly TRBD1 for D (5 bases). The ends were cut back, 7 bases at V and 1 base at J, with 16 bases in the middle. Germline CDR1 and CDR2: MDHEN and SYDVKM. The CDR3 has 15 residues. CDR3 in DNA: TGTGCCAGCAAAGGGACCGAAGTTCTTAACTATGGCTACACCTTC. Encoded protein: CASKGTEVLNYGYTF.

The chain links TRBV4-2 to TRBJ2-2; D assignment may be TRBD1 or TRBD2 (5 bases each). Germline V gene sequence: CDR1 LGHNA, CDR2 YNFKEQ. The CDR3 covers 15 residues. Deletions cut 4 bases from V and 5 bases from J, with 14 bases between. CDR3 in DNA: TGTGCCAGCAGCCGGGACCTAGCAGGGACCGGGGAGCTGTTTTTT. This gives the protein CASSRDLAGTGELFF.

For this clone: Different DNA sequences within this sample yield the same CDR3. The chain uses TRBV2 and TRBJ1-2; TRBD1 agrees at 7 bases. Germline CDR1 and CDR2: SNHLY and FYNNEI. This CDR3 contains 12 residues. The J segment lost 4 bases and the V segment lost 6 bases, leaving 2 bases of the junction unmatched. CDR3 coding DNA: TGTGCCAGCAGGGGGACAGCCTATGGCTACACCTTC. It specifies CASRGTAYGYTF.

The CDR3 nucleotides read TGTGCCAGCAGCTTAGGGATTGGCACCGGGGAGCTGTTTTTT. Translation: CASSLGIGTGELFF. V and J are TRBV7-6 and TRBJ2-2; D ambiguous. Trimming removed 1 base from V and 4 bases from J, with 7 bases in between. The CDR3 runs 14 residues. Germline V gene data show CDR1 as SGHVS and CDR2 as FNYEAQ.

This sequence joins TRBV14 and TRBJ1-4; D call uncertain. Trimming took 4 bases from V and 7 from J, leaving 10 bases between them. The CDR3 has 13 amino acids. Germline loops: CDR1 SGHDN, CDR2 FVKESK. CDR3 protein: CASSPRIGEKLFF. For the CDR3, the DNA is TGTGCCAGCAGCCCTCGGATCGGTGAAAAACTGTTTTTT.

This clone was seen once. V and J are TRBV5-8 and TRBJ2-7; the D call may be TRBD1 or TRBD2 (5 bases each). V lost 0 bases and J lost 6, with 19 bases in between. The germline V gene has CDR1 SGHTS and CDR2 YDEGEE. The CDR3 sequence is 16 residues long. This CDR3 reads CASSLVYRLSGGEQYF. The DNA of the CDR3 is TGTGCCAGCAGCTTGGTTTACAGGTTGAGCGGAGGCGAGCAGTACTTC. The whole variable domain, remainder taken from reference TRBV5-8 and TRBJ2-7, is EAGVTQSPTHLIKTRGQQATLRCSPISGHTSVYWYQQALGLGLQFLLWYDEGEERNRGNFPPRFSGRQFPNYSSELNVNALELEDSALYLCASSLVYRLSGGEQYFGPGTRLTVT.

V gene TRBV10-3 combines with J gene TRBJ2-1, with TRBD1 matching over 8 bases. The junction had 13 bases not matched to a gene; V was cut back by 5 bases and J by 7 bases. In germline, CDR1 is ENHRY, CDR2 SYGVKD. The CDR3 covers 16 residues. This CDR3 reads CAISPIISTGVNEQFF. The CDR3 DNA reads as TGTGCCATCAGTCCCATTATTTCGACAGGGGTGAATGAGCAGTTCTTC.

The V gene is TRBV27, the J gene TRBJ2-7; D ambiguous. Trimming took 4 bases from V and 0 from J, leaving 16 bases between them. The V gene's germline CDR1 is MNHEY and CDR2 SMNVEV (reference sequence). CDR3 length: 16 amino acids. CDR3 sequence reads: CASSSSLRSSSYEQYF. CDR3 nucleotides: TGTGCCAGCAGTTCGAGTTTACGGTCAAGCTCCTACGAGCAGTACTTC.

The chain uses TRBV7-7 and TRBJ2-7; 8 nucleotides align to TRBD1. The CDR3 consists of 14 residues. Germline-derived CDR1 and CDR2 are SSHAT and FNYEAQ (reference sequence). V gave up 1 base and J gave up 3 bases; unmatched junction bases: 2. CDR3 bases: TGTGCCAGCAGCTTAGGGACAGGGTTCTACGAGCAGTACTTC. It encodes CASSLGTGFYEQYF.

The V call is TRBV7-8, the J call TRBJ1-2; 7 nucleotides align to TRBD1. The CDR3 runs 13 residues. Germline values: CDR1 SGHVS, CDR2 FQNEAQ. V shed 3 bases, J shed 3 bases, and the junction held 1 base outside the gene matches. CDR3 DNA: TGTGCCAGCAGCTTTGACAGGGACTATGGCTACACCTTC. Its protein is CASSFDRDYGYTF.

The rearrangement links TRBV5-5 to TRBJ2-7; D might be TRBD1 or TRBD2, each matching 5 bases. Germline assignment: CDR1 SGHKS and CDR2 YYEKEE (reference sequence). This CDR3 spans 12 amino acids. V lost 3 bases, J lost 7 bases, and 11 bases lay in between. CDR3 protein: CASSSQGEEQYF. In DNA, the CDR3 is TGTGCCAGCAGCTCCCAGGGAGAAGAGCAGTACTTC.

The chain links TRBV6-1 to TRBJ2-7; 8 bases agree with TRBD1. V lost 10 bases and J lost 5; bases outside the gene matches: 10. This CDR3 comprises 13 residues. Germline CDR1 and CDR2: MNHNS and SASEGT. CDR3 DNA sequence: TGTGCCATCGCCTCGACAGGGGCGCACGAGCAGTACTTC. Its protein is CAIASTGAHEQYF.

This chain joins TRBV2 and TRBJ1-1; D unclear. Germline V CDR1 and CDR2: SNHLY, FYNNEI. The CDR3 runs 11 residues. Trimming pared 7 bases from V and 5 bases from J, leaving 8 bases between. CDR3 sequence: CASKTRTEAFF. The CDR3, as DNA: TGTGCCAGCAAGACGCGGACTGAAGCTTTCTTT. Using reference TRBV2 and TRBJ1-1 for the parts outside the CDR3, the full variable domain is EPEVTQTPSHQVTQMGQEVILRCVPISNHLYFYWYRQILGQKVEFLVSFYNNEISEKSEIFDDQFSVERPDGSNFTLKIRSTKLEDSAMYFCASKTRTEAFFGQGTRLTVV.

This clone showed up just a few times. The rearrangement links TRBV15 to TRBJ2-1; the D gene is possibly TRBD2 (5 bases). The length of the CDR3 is 14 residues. Trimming took 3 bases from V and 9 from J, leaving 15 bases between them. CDR1 is LNHNV, CDR2 YYDKDF, per germline (reference sequence). CDR3 protein: CATSRGFEGGEQFF. Here the CDR3 DNA reads TGTGCCACCAGCAGGGGATTTGAGGGCGGTGAGCAGTTCTTC.